These 28 T cell receptor beta chains share one sample of origin, sequenced in a study of blood T cell repertoires in COVID-19. TCRdb's table, derived via immunoSEQ multiplex PCR, lists solely in-frame clones and lacks some. The sample has over 45,000 clones; approximately 87% are singletons. Sequences were obtained from peripheral blood. The receptors here all came from a human donor in a cohort sampled during active COVID-19.

The chain carries TRBV5-1 and TRBJ1-2; TRBD1 is a possible D gene (5 bases). Looked up from germline, CDR1 is SGHRS and CDR2 is YFSETQ. There are 13 residues in the CDR3. V dropped 0 bases and J dropped 2 bases, with 5 bases sitting between them. The CDR3: CASSLGQNYGYTF. The CDR3 bases are TGCGCCAGCAGCTTGGGACAGAACTATGGCTACACCTTC.

This chain connects TRBV5-1 to TRBJ1-1; perhaps TRBD1 as D (5 bases). Per the germline V gene, CDR1 is SGHRS and CDR2 is YFSETQ. This CDR3 has 17 amino acids. Between the trimmed V and J ends, which lost 0 bases and 0 bases, there was a span of 15 bases. The CDR3: CASSLARQGTMNTEAFF. The CDR3 region has the DNA TGCGCCAGCAGCTTGGCCCGGCAGGGCACTATGAACACTGAAGCTTTCTTT.

The chain is built from TRBV18 and TRBJ1-2; 7 bases are a match to TRBD1. Germline CDR1 is KGHSH and CDR2 is LQKENI. The CDR3 spans 14 residues. The V segment lost 6 bases and the J segment 2 bases; nucleotides outside the gene matches: 6. The CDR3 reads CASSPMDRNYGYTF. Written as DNA, the CDR3 is TGTGCCAGCTCCCCCATGGACAGGAACTATGGCTACACCTTC.

Only a few counts were recorded for this clone. The chain is built from TRBV5-4 and TRBJ1-2; D gene uncertain. V gave up 7 bases and J gave up 8 bases, with 21 bases separating them. The germline CDR1 and CDR2 sequences are SGHNT and YYREEE (reference sequence). This CDR3 spans 14 amino acids. This CDR3 reads CASGGQPPVNGYTF. The CDR3, as DNA: TGTGCCAGCGGAGGCCAGCCACCGGTTAACGGCTACACCTTC.

This chain joins TRBV6-6 and TRBJ2-6; D possibly corresponds to TRBD1 (6 bases). Trimming removed 5 bases from V and 7 bases from J, with 9 bases in between. Germline V gene lookup returns CDR1 MNHNY and CDR2 SVGAGI (reference sequence). This CDR3 is built from 13 residues. The CDR3 sequence: CASSQGQANVLTF. CDR3 coding DNA: TGTGCCAGCAGTCAGGGGCAAGCCAACGTCCTGACTTTC.

This clone was found a few times. The rearrangement joins TRBV27 to TRBJ1-6, with D possibly TRBD1 on 5 matching bases. The V end lost 5 bases, the J end lost 9 bases, and 14 bases lay between the germline ends. The CDR3 sequence is 14 residues long. Germline assignment: CDR1 MNHEY and CDR2 SMNVEV (reference sequence). The CDR3 is CASSVIGTISPLHF. For the CDR3, the DNA is TGTGCCAGCAGTGTGATCGGGACTATTTCACCCCTCCACTTT.

The CDR3: CATHGASGVYEQYF. The CDR3, as DNA: TGTGCCACTCACGGGGCTAGCGGGGTTTACGAGCAGTACTTC. J is TRBJ2-7 and V is TRBV28, with 9 positions matching TRBD2. This CDR3 comprises 14 residues. Germline CDR1 is MDHEN and CDR2 is SYDVKM. V was pared by 10 bases and J by 4 bases, with 11 bases of the junction left unmatched.

The chain has TRBV19 and TRBJ2-3, with 12 bases matching TRBD2. Germline V gene lookup returns CDR1 LNHDA and CDR2 SQIVND (reference sequence). V gave up 9 bases and J gave up 5 bases; unmatched junction bases: 9. CDR3 length equals 15 residues. The CDR3 nucleotides read TGTGCCAGCAGGACTAGCGGGGATGCTAGAGATACGCAGTATTTT. Residues: CASRTSGDARDTQYF.

The V call is TRBV25-1, the J call TRBJ2-7; maybe TRBD1 (6 bases). This CDR3 has 13 residues. Trimming took 6 bases from V and 5 from J, leaving 14 bases between them. Germline V lookup: CDR1 MGHDK, CDR2 SYGVNS. CDR3 region: CASSAGAIHEQYF. The CDR3 nucleotides are TGTGCCAGCAGCGCAGGGGCCATCCACGAGCAGTACTTC.

In its sample, this clone was seen once. The rearrangement links TRBV7-2 to TRBJ1-4; no clear D gene. CDR3 length: 13 amino acids. Germline V CDR1 and CDR2: SGHTA, FQGNSA. Trimming took 4 bases from V and 10 from J, leaving 13 bases between them. The CDR3 sequence: CASSSLPPVKLFF. The CDR3 nucleotides are TGTGCCAGCAGCTCCCTCCCCCCCGTAAAACTGTTTTTT.

The chain combines TRBV11-1 with TRBJ1-2, with a possible D match to TRBD1 (6 bases). This CDR3 has 11 amino acids. Looked up from germline, CDR1 is SGHAT and CDR2 is FQDESV (reference sequence). Trimming took off 3 bases at V and 8 bases at J, with 7 bases between the two ends. CDR3 in amino acids: CASSLGTGYTF. In nucleotides, the CDR3 is TGTGCCAGCAGCTTGGGGACAGGCTACACCTTC.

The chain uses TRBV6-5 and TRBJ1-1; D is unresolved. Germline CDR1 MNHEY, CDR2 SVGAGI. With 4 bases removed from V and 5 bases from J, the gap between germline ends came to 11 bases. The length of the CDR3 is 13 residues. The DNA for the CDR3 is TGTGCCAGCAGTTTACCCGGAGGAACTGAAGCTTTCTTT. This codes for CASSLPGGTEAFF.

With regard to this clone: A junction boundary mismatches the germline segment, possibly from a read error. The chain couples TRBV6-1 to TRBJ1-5; TRBD1 aligns across 9 bases. The CDR3 sequence is 15 residues long. Germline-derived CDR1 and CDR2 are MNHNS and SASEGT. The CDR3 sequence is CASGDQQGAGQPQHF. Written as DNA, the CDR3 is TGTGCCAGCGGTGATCAACAGGGGGCAGGGCAGCCCCAGCATTTT.

CDR3 sequence reads: CASRLPGTVYGYTF. The CDR3 coding sequence is TGCGCCAGCAGACTACCCGGGACAGTTTATGGCTACACCTTC. This rearrangement joins TRBV4-1 to TRBJ1-2; TRBD1 matches 7 bases. Germline V gene data show CDR1 as MGHRA and CDR2 as YSYEKL. This CDR3 region has 14 residues. V shed 6 bases and J 5 bases; nucleotides not matched to a gene: 9.

This clone has a handful of counts. V and J are TRBV18 and TRBJ1-6, with D possibly being TRBD1 (6 bases). The germline V gene has CDR1 KGHSH and CDR2 LQKENI. Deletions cut 4 bases from V and 4 bases from J, with 23 bases between. The CDR3 totals 19 residues. CDR3 nucleotide sequence: TGTGCCAGCTCACGGACGGGGACACCGGACTCAACTTATAATTCACCCCTCCACTTT. Protein product: CASSRTGTPDSTYNSPLHF.

CDR3 protein: CASRQPGQGIYEQYF. The CDR3 DNA reads as TGTGCCAGCAGACAACCGGGACAGGGCATCTACGAGCAGTACTTC. V gene TRBV7-9 combines with J gene TRBJ2-7, with 9 bases fitting TRBD1. Losses at the gene ends were 6 bases for V and 3 bases for J; bases not matched to a gene: 9. CDR3 length: 15 amino acids. Per germline, CDR1 SEHNR and CDR2 FQNEAQ (reference sequence).

J is TRBJ1-1 and V is TRBV10-2, with D hard to call. V lost 3 bases and J 1 base, leaving 12 bases between the germline ends. The CDR3 contains 15 residues. Germline assignment: CDR1 WSHSY and CDR2 SAAADI. The CDR3 protein is CASSESVLPNTEAFF. For the CDR3, the DNA is TGCGCCAGCAGTGAATCGGTTCTCCCGAACACTGAAGCTTTCTTT.

J is TRBJ1-2 and V is TRBV5-4, with D hard to call. CDR1 SGHNT and CDR2 YYREEE come from the germline V gene (reference sequence). This CDR3 contains 13 residues. V gave up 2 bases and J gave up 4 bases, with 9 bases separating them. The CDR3 region is CASSFFESYGYTF. The CDR3 coding sequence is TGTGCCAGCAGCTTTTTTGAGAGCTATGGCTACACCTTC.

The chain is built from TRBV7-9 and TRBJ2-7; 8 bases line up with TRBD1. V lost 6 bases and J lost 6; bases outside the gene matches: 4. Germline V CDR1 and CDR2: SEHNR, FQNEAQ (reference sequence). The CDR3 runs to 12 residues. The CDR3 here is CASRRQGREQYF. CDR3 nucleotide sequence: TGTGCCAGCAGAAGACAGGGGCGCGAGCAGTACTTC.

The chain joins TRBV29-1 to TRBJ2-3, with a tentative D call TRBD1 (6 bases). Trimming shortened V by 7 bases and J by 1 base, and 9 bases separated the two germline ends. The CDR3 is 12 amino acids. CDR1 and CDR2 from the germline V gene are SQVTM and ANQGSEA. The CDR3 DNA is TGCAGCGGTAGACAGGGCACAGATACGCAGTATTTT. Residues: CSGRQGTDTQYF.

This clone has a handful of counts. The chain employs TRBV7-8 and TRBJ2-6; tentative D call: TRBD1 (7 bases). Trimming took 5 bases from V and 6 from J, leaving 32 bases between them. Germline values: CDR1 SGHVS, CDR2 FQNEAQ. This CDR3 is 21 amino acids long. DNA of the CDR3: TGTGCCAGCAGCCGAGACTTAAGACAGGGCCAGCGGGCGAGCGAGGCCAACGTCCTGACTTTC. Its protein product is CASSRDLRQGQRASEANVLTF.

The V call is TRBV28, the J call TRBJ1-2, with a possible D match to TRBD1 (6 bases). Germline CDR1 and CDR2: MDHEN and SYDVKM. V gave up 10 bases and J gave up 8 bases, with 17 bases separating them. CDR3 length: 12 amino acids. The CDR3, as DNA: TGTGCCACCGCGGGGGGGCGCGGAGGCTACACCTTC. Translation gives CATAGGRGGYTF.

The table lists this clone with a few counts. The J gene is TRBJ1-1, the V gene TRBV6-5; D is ambiguous. The CDR3 runs 13 residues. Germline CDR1 MNHEY, CDR2 SVGAGI. The ends were cut back, 11 bases at V and 0 bases at J, with 13 bases in the middle. CDR3 amino acids: CAGRRSMNTEAFF. In DNA form, the CDR3 reads TGTGCCGGAAGACGGAGTATGAACACTGAAGCTTTCTTT.

This chain joins TRBV6-5 and TRBJ1-1, with 7 bases aligning to TRBD1. Germline V gene data show CDR1 as MNHEY and CDR2 as SVGAGI. V lost 4 bases and J lost 1; bases outside the gene matches: 6. The CDR3 is 15 residues long. CDR3 DNA: TGTGCCAGCAGTTCCATACAGGGGAAGAACACTGAAGCTTTCTTT. Protein: CASSSIQGKNTEAFF.

This clone has a single count. The J gene is TRBJ2-5, the V gene TRBV29-1; 9 nucleotides agree with TRBD2. The V gene end was trimmed by 5 bases and the J gene end by 2 bases; junction bases not matched to a gene: 9. The germline gives CDR1 SQVTM, CDR2 ANQGSEA. The CDR3 spans 15 residues. The CDR3, as DNA: TGCAGCGTTCAGTATAGCGGGGGCCTACAAGAGACCCAGTACTTC. Translated: CSVQYSGGLQETQYF. The entire variable domain, with the rest obtained from reference TRBV29-1 and TRBJ2-5, is as follows: SAVISQKPSRDICQRGTSLTIQCQVDSQVTMMFWYRQQPGQSLTLIATANQGSEATYESGFVIDKFPISRPNLTFSTLTVSNMSPEDSSIYLCSVQYSGGLQETQYFGPGTRLLVL.

This clone is a singleton in its sample. The V gene is TRBV28, the J gene TRBJ1-6; possible D gene TRBD1, 5 bases. Germline CDR1 is MDHEN and CDR2 is SYDVKM. Trimming took 4 bases from V and 6 from J, leaving 10 bases between them. The CDR3 has 14 residues. This chain's CDR3 is CASSSRASNSPLHF. The CDR3 DNA follows: TGTGCCAGCAGTTCCAGGGCAAGTAATTCACCCCTCCACTTT.

This clone was found once. The chain joins TRBV7-9 to TRBJ2-7, with D maybe TRBD2 (7 bases). V was trimmed by 4 bases and J by 9 bases, leaving 25 bases between them. The germline gives CDR1 SEHNR, CDR2 FQNEAQ (reference sequence). The CDR3 is 16 amino acids. The CDR3 loop is CASSSSLGGRIRWQYF. In DNA, the CDR3 is TGTGCCAGCAGCTCCTCCCTGGGGGGGCGTATTCGGTGGCAGTACTTC.

This sequence joins TRBV7-6 and TRBJ1-1; D call uncertain. Trimming stripped 5 bases from V and 5 bases from J, with 12 bases between. This CDR3 region has 13 residues. Germline V lookup: CDR1 SGHVS, CDR2 FNYEAQ. The CDR3 DNA reads TGTGCCAGCAGCGCCCACCGAGGGACTGAAGCTTTCTTT. Protein product: CASSAHRGTEAFF.